Listed here are 27 T cell receptor beta chains from one sample, sequenced in a study of cytomegalovirus exposure and HLA in healthy donors. Assay: immunoSEQ multiplex PCR; the TCRdb copy retains only in-frame clones and omits some. The repertoire includes roughly 130,000 clones, about 90% of them detected once, and about 1.5% sits in the top ten. Sequenced: PBMCs. These receptors were collected from a man aged 25-40 years in good health and CMV-seronegative.

This clone was seen just once. CDR3 amino acids: CASLPGVSSYNEQFF. CDR3 DNA: TGTGCCAGTTTACCGGGGGTTTCCTCCTACAATGAGCAGTTCTTC. V is TRBV11-2 and J is TRBJ2-1; the D gene is possibly TRBD2 (6 bases). CDR3 size: 15 residues. Germline V gene sequence: CDR1 SGHAT, CDR2 FQNNGV. The ends were cut back, 9 bases at V and 0 bases at J, with 15 bases in the middle.

The V and J genes are TRBV4-3 and TRBJ1-3; a weak D match, TRBD1 (5 bases). Germline values: CDR1 LGHNA, CDR2 YSLEER. CDR3 length equals 14 residues. V dropped 1 base and J dropped 8 bases, with 12 bases sitting between them. The CDR3 loop reads CASSQAPGRDTIYF. CDR3 nucleotides: TGCGCCAGCAGCCAAGCACCAGGGCGAGACACCATATATTTT.

The rearrangement links TRBV6-1 to TRBJ1-2, with TRBD1 identical over 7 bases. This CDR3 spans 15 amino acids. CDR1 is MNHNS, CDR2 SASEGT, per germline. With V trimmed by 7 bases and J by 4 bases, 12 bases remained unmatched. Here the CDR3 DNA reads TGTGCCAGCACTCCGACCGGGACAGCTCGCTATGGCTACACCTTC. It specifies CASTPTGTARYGYTF.

The chain joins TRBV29-1 to TRBJ2-7; no clear D. Deletions cut 3 bases from V and 1 base from J, with 4 bases between. The CDR3 has 11 residues. CDR1 is SQVTM and CDR2 is ANQGSEA in the germline V gene. CDR3 in DNA: TGCAGCGTTGAGCGGTCCTACGAGCAGTACTTC. This codes for CSVERSYEQYF.

CDR3 protein: CASSLSGAGGSSDTQYF. In nucleotides, the CDR3 is TGTGCCAGCAGCTTATCTGGAGCGGGAGGGAGCTCAGATACGCAGTATTTT. The gene calls are TRBV7-2 and TRBJ2-3; TRBD2 agrees at 10 bases. Germline V CDR1 and CDR2: SGHTA, FQGNSA. This CDR3 contains 17 residues. V was pared by 2 bases and J by 4 bases, with 9 bases of the junction left unmatched. Combining the CDR3 with reference TRBV7-2 and TRBJ2-3 gives the whole variable domain GAGVSQSPSNKVTEKGKDVELRCDPISGHTALYWYRQSLGQGLEFLIYFQGNSAPDKSGLPSDRFSAERTGGSVSTLTIQRTQQEDSAVYLCASSLSGAGGSSDTQYFGPGTRLTVL.

The chain carries TRBV18 and TRBJ1-1, with D possibly matching TRBD1 (6 bases). Trimming left V 8 bases short and J 2 bases short, with 12 bases between. The CDR3 runs 13 residues. Per the germline V gene, CDR1 is KGHSH and CDR2 is LQKENI. CDR3 DNA sequence: TGTGCCAGCCTACAGGGTCGAAACACTGAAGCTTTCTTT. Amino acid sequence: CASLQGRNTEAFF.

The chain employs TRBV27 and TRBJ1-2; D gene unclear. V was clipped by 4 bases and J by 7 bases, with 19 bases between them. This CDR3 has 15 amino acids. Germline-derived CDR1 and CDR2 are MNHEY and SMNVEV (reference sequence). This chain's CDR3 is CASSSPPVGLLGYTF. CDR3 nucleotides: TGTGCCAGCAGTTCCCCCCCCGTTGGTTTACTTGGCTACACCTTC.

The chain has TRBV4-3 and TRBJ2-7, with a possible D match to TRBD1 (5 bases). The CDR3 contains 15 residues. Germline CDR1 is LGHNA and CDR2 is YSLEER. Trimming left V 4 bases short and J 0 bases short, with 13 bases between. The CDR3: CASSPRTTHSYEQYF. In DNA form, the CDR3 reads TGCGCCAGCAGCCCCCGGACAACTCACTCCTACGAGCAGTACTTC.

V is TRBV7-2 and J is TRBJ2-3, with TRBD1 matching 7 bases. Germline CDR1 and CDR2: SGHTA and FQGNSA. J was trimmed by 2 bases and V by 5 bases; bases with no gene match: 10. There are 16 residues in the CDR3. The CDR3 is CASSLRTGAFTDTQYF. In nucleotides, the CDR3 is TGTGCCAGCAGCCTTCGGACAGGTGCTTTCACAGATACGCAGTATTTT. Full variable domain (rest looked up from reference TRBV7-2 and TRBJ2-3): GAGVSQSPSNKVTEKGKDVELRCDPISGHTALYWYRQSLGQGLEFLIYFQGNSAPDKSGLPSDRFSAERTGGSVSTLTIQRTQQEDSAVYLCASSLRTGAFTDTQYFGPGTRLTVL.

J is TRBJ2-5 and V is TRBV11-2; 7 bases agree with TRBD2. V was pared by 3 bases and J by 2 bases, with 12 bases of the junction left unmatched. The germline CDR1 and CDR2 sequences are SGHAT and FQNNGV. The CDR3 contains 17 residues. The CDR3 reads CASSFNPIVGGQETQYF. CDR3 nucleotides: TGTGCCAGCAGCTTCAATCCCATAGTGGGAGGGCAAGAGACCCAGTACTTC.

DNA of the CDR3: TGTGCCAGCAGTTACCGGACAGGGGGGAATGAGCAGTTCTTC. Amino acids: CASSYRTGGNEQFF. The chain combines TRBV27 with TRBJ2-1; 10 bases fit TRBD1. After removal of 4 bases from V and 7 bases from J, the junction contained 4 bases not matched to a gene. This CDR3 is built from 14 residues. CDR1 is MNHEY, CDR2 SMNVEV, per germline (reference sequence).

This chain links TRBV6-5 with TRBJ1-2, with 8 nucleotides matching TRBD1. This CDR3 is built from 15 residues. The V gene end was trimmed by 3 bases and the J gene end by 8 bases; junction bases not matched to a gene: 11. Germline assignment: CDR1 MNHEY and CDR2 SVGAGI. The CDR3 sequence is CASSYTGQVLMGYTF. CDR3 DNA: TGTGCCAGCAGTTATACGGGACAGGTCCTAATGGGCTACACCTTC.

J is TRBJ2-1 and V is TRBV9, with TRBD2 matching 7 bases. This CDR3 region has 13 residues. The germline CDR1 and CDR2 sequences are SGDLS and YYNGEE. V lost 6 bases and J lost 3; bases outside the gene matches: 3. The DNA for the CDR3 is TGTGCCAGCACCCTAGCGGTCTACAATGAGCAGTTCTTC. This gives the protein CASTLAVYNEQFF.

The J gene is TRBJ1-5, the V gene TRBV6-1; 7 nucleotides agree with TRBD1. Germline CDR1 is MNHNS and CDR2 is SASEGT. CDR3 size: 17 residues. The trim removed 2 bases at V and 7 bases at J, leaving 14 bases unmatched. CDR3 in DNA: TGTGCCAGCAGTGAATCCCTAGCCAGGGGGTCGGGGCAGCCCCAGCATTTT. As protein: CASSESLARGSGQPQHF.

The V and J genes are TRBV5-1 and TRBJ2-5; 9 nucleotides align to TRBD1. Germline V gene lookup returns CDR1 SGHRS and CDR2 YFSETQ. Trimming at V came to 0 bases and at J to 2 bases, leaving 2 bases not matched to a gene. This CDR3 spans 15 amino acids. CDR3 in amino acids: CASSLGDREQETQYF. DNA for the CDR3: TGCGCCAGCAGCTTGGGGGACAGGGAGCAAGAGACCCAGTACTTC.

This sequence joins TRBV5-1 and TRBJ2-5; D is perhaps TRBD2 (6 bases). Germline lookup yields CDR1 SGHRS and CDR2 YFSETQ. Trimming removed 4 bases from V and 5 bases from J, with 12 bases in between. This CDR3 is built from 13 residues. The chain's CDR3 is CASSLGLGETQYF. CDR3 bases: TGCGCCAGCAGCCTGGGACTCGGGGAGACCCAGTACTTC. The complete variable domain, with remaining parts taken from reference TRBV5-1 and TRBJ2-5, reads KAGVTQTPRYLIKTRGQQVTLSCSPISGHRSVSWYQQTPGQGLQFLFEYFSETQRNKGNFPGRFSGRQFSNSRSEMNVSTLELGDSALYLCASSLGLGETQYFGPGTRLLVL.

This sequence joins TRBV7-3 and TRBJ1-5, with 8 bases fitting TRBD1. Looked up from germline, CDR1 is SGHTA and CDR2 is FQGTGA. V shed 4 bases and J 1 base; nucleotides not matched to a gene: 0. The CDR3 is 14 amino acids. As DNA, the CDR3 is TGTGCCAGCAGCTGGACAGGGAGCAATCAGCCCCAGCATTTT. This gives the protein CASSWTGSNQPQHF.

The CDR3 here is CASSFPGSNQPQHF. Written as DNA, the CDR3 is TGTGCCAGCAGCTTTCCGGGTTCCAATCAGCCCCAGCATTTT. The V call is TRBV7-2, the J call TRBJ1-5; unclear D gene. In germline, CDR1 is SGHTA, CDR2 FQGNSA. The CDR3 has 14 residues. Between the trimmed V and J ends, which lost 3 bases and 3 bases, there was a span of 9 bases.

This chain uses TRBV2 with TRBJ1-1; D not resolved. Germline values: CDR1 SNHLY, CDR2 FYNNEI. V shed 5 bases and J shed 0 bases, with 4 bases lying between them. This CDR3 spans 12 amino acids. The CDR3 DNA sequence: TGTGCCAGCAGTTACATGAACACTGAAGCTTTCTTT. Its translation: CASSYMNTEAFF.

This chain joins TRBV5-1 and TRBJ2-1; D not resolved. Trimming removed 0 bases from V and 6 bases from J, with 10 bases in between. Germline CDR1 and CDR2: SGHRS and YFSETQ. The CDR3 consists of 14 residues. CDR3 DNA sequence: TGCGCCAGCAGCTTGGGGCTAGTTCCCAATGAGCAGTTCTTC. This encodes CASSLGLVPNEQFF.

The chain has TRBV6-6 and TRBJ1-2; 8 positions match TRBD1. The trim removed 8 bases at V and 8 bases at J, leaving 10 bases unmatched. The CDR3 has 13 amino acids. CDR1 and CDR2 from the germline V gene are MNHNY and SVGAGI (reference sequence). The CDR3 spells CASFQRGTGGYTF. CDR3 nucleotide sequence: TGTGCCAGCTTCCAACGAGGGACAGGAGGCTACACCTTC.

The chain links TRBV30 to TRBJ2-2; TRBD2 matches 7 bases. This CDR3 has 16 residues. Germline CDR1 is GTSNPN and CDR2 is SVGIG (reference sequence). V gave up 0 bases and J gave up 1 base; unmatched junction bases: 5. The CDR3 nucleotides are TGTGCCTGGAGTGTAAAGCGGGGAGGGAACACCGGGGAGCTGTTTTTT. Translating it yields CAWSVKRGGNTGELFF.

This chain uses TRBV5-4 with TRBJ1-1; D perhaps matches TRBD1 (6 bases). CDR3 length: 16 residues. Looked up from germline, CDR1 is SGHNT and CDR2 is YYREEE (reference sequence). Trimming took 4 bases from V and 0 from J, leaving 16 bases between them. CDR3 sequence: CASSPRTVQMNTEAFF. As DNA, the CDR3 is TGTGCCAGCAGCCCCAGGACAGTTCAGATGAACACTGAAGCTTTCTTT.

This chain joins TRBV12-5 and TRBJ2-7; 9 bases line up with TRBD1. Germline CDR1 is LGHNT and CDR2 is FRNRAP. Unmatched junction bases numbered 12, after V lost 9 bases and J lost 0 bases. CDR3 length equals 16 residues. For the CDR3, the DNA is TGTGCTAGCGGACCCGGGACAGGGTTATACTCCTACGAGCAGTACTTC. This encodes CASGPGTGLYSYEQYF.

The CDR3: CASSLKGAEAFF. The DNA for the CDR3 is TGCGCCAGCAGCTTGAAGGGGGCTGAAGCTTTCTTT. The chain is built from TRBV5-1 and TRBJ1-1; maybe TRBD1 (6 bases). V was shortened by 1 base and J by 6 bases, with 7 bases between the two germline ends. This CDR3 has 12 amino acids. Germline V gene sequence: CDR1 SGHRS, CDR2 YFSETQ.

The rearrangement joins TRBV5-6 to TRBJ2-2, with 12 bases identical to TRBD2. The CDR3 consists of 18 residues. V gave up 4 bases and J gave up 7 bases; unmatched junction bases: 14. Germline CDR1 and CDR2: SGHDT and YYEEEE. CDR3 in DNA: TGTGCCAGCAGCGGCGAACTCCTAGCGGGAGGGCCTGGCGGGGAGCTGTTTTTT. Residues: CASSGELLAGGPGGELFF.

V gene TRBV7-7 combines with J gene TRBJ2-5; 7 positions match TRBD1. The CDR3 runs to 15 residues. J gave up 1 base and V 4 bases, and 6 bases lay outside the gene matches. Germline values: CDR1 SSHAT, CDR2 FNYEAQ (reference sequence). CDR3 amino acids: CASSSARDSQETQYF. CDR3 DNA: TGTGCCAGCAGCTCAGCCCGGGACAGCCAAGAGACCCAGTACTTC. Supplemented by reference TRBV7-7 and TRBJ2-5, the full variable domain reads GAGVSQSPRYKVTKRGQDVTLRCDPISSHATLYWYQQALGQGPEFLTYFNYEAQPDKSGLPSDRFSAERPEGSISTLTIQRTEQRDSAMYRCASSSARDSQETQYFGPGTRLLVL.